Presented here are 4 T cell receptor beta chains from one specimen sequenced in a study of blood T cell repertoires in COVID-19 (TCRdb year 2020). Libraries were made using the immunoSEQ multiplex PCR assay. TCRdb carries this immuneACCESS record with in-frame sequences only. Its versions omit some clonotypes, under half of them owing to an unresolved V gene in the studies checked, with the rest unexplained. The sample data list some 250,000 clones, and about nine tenths of these were observed just once. Of the sample, 0.95% to 1.5% falls within the top ten clones. Sequenced material: PBMCs or T cells enriched from blood (not recorded which). These receptors were collected from a human donor in a cohort exposed to, infected with or recovered from COVID-19 (not recorded which). The donor label of this sample is uncertain.

The chain combines TRBV4-1 with TRBJ2-2; 8 bases fit TRBD1. Germline V gene lookup returns CDR1 MGHRA and CDR2 YSYEKL. CDR3 length: 19 amino acids. Trimming removed 2 bases from V and 0 bases from J; junction bases left unmatched: 11. CDR3 loop: CASSQLRLLDRANTGELFF. The DNA of the CDR3 is TGCGCCAGCAGCCAACTTAGATTATTGGACAGGGCGAACACCGGGGAGCTGTTTTTT.

The rearrangement joins TRBV19 to TRBJ1-1, with 10 bases that match TRBD1. The ends lost 4 bases at V and 6 bases at J; junction bases unmatched: 14. Germline assignment: CDR1 LNHDA and CDR2 SQIVND (reference sequence). This CDR3 contains 17 residues. The CDR3 nucleotides are TGTGCCAGTAGTAACCCGGGACAGGGGCCCACTACGGCTGAAGCTTTCTTT. Protein sequence: CASSNPGQGPTTAEAFF.

This chain links TRBV2 with TRBJ1-2; 7 nucleotides match TRBD1. The CDR3 runs to 14 residues. With 3 bases clipped from V and 1 base from J, the junction kept 2 bases outside the gene matches. Germline V gene sequence: CDR1 SNHLY, CDR2 FYNNEI. The CDR3 reads CASSETGINYGYTF. For the CDR3, the DNA is TGTGCCAGCAGTGAGACAGGGATTAACTATGGCTACACCTTC.

The chain couples TRBV5-4 to TRBJ2-5; possible D gene TRBD2, 7 bases. The V and J ends lost 4 bases and 5 bases respectively, with 15 bases between them. The CDR3 covers 14 residues. Germline CDR1 and CDR2: SGHNT and YYREEE (reference sequence). The CDR3: CASSPKGRGETQYF. The CDR3 nucleotides read TGTGCCAGCAGCCCCAAGGGGAGGGGGGAGACCCAGTACTTC.